The clone carrying this TCR beta chain has only a few counts. Its antigen is undetermined. From the 5' RACE reads, TCRdb called clonotypes with MiXCR, one entry per CDR3 protein. The table shows roughly 180,000 distinct CDR3 sequences, with around 10% occurring only once. Germline CDR1 and CDR2: SGHKS and YYEKEE (reference sequence). The CDR3 contains 14 residues. V was pared by 3 bases and J by 4 bases, with 11 bases between. The data belong to a study of CD8 T cells in ankylosing spondylitis. Overall study findings and caveats: A motif in TCR beta, a set of seven to nine highly homologous variants, appeared characteristic of ankylosing spondylitis blood.

The sequencing input was blood, either unsorted or a sorted T cell fraction (not recorded which). This receptor was taken from a male donor with ankylosing spondylitis or in good health (not recorded which). The chain carries TRBV5-5 and TRBJ1-3, with D perhaps TRBD1 (6 bases). The CDR3 here is CASSSRGAGNTIYF. CDR3 DNA: TGTGCCAGCAGCTCCAGGGGTGCAGGAAACACCATATATTTT. The full variable domain, in which reference TRBV5-5 and TRBJ1-3 provide the parts outside the CDR3, is DAGVTQSPTHLIKTRGQQVTLRCSPISGHKSVSWYQQVLGQGPQFIFQYYEKEERGRGNFPDRFSARQFPNYSSELNVNALLLGDSALYLCASSSRGAGNTIYFGEGSWLTVV.